These T cell receptor beta chains were read from a single sample in a study of CD8 T cells in Susac syndrome. TCRdb redid the calling of the immunoSEQ multiplex PCR reads with MiXCR, one entry per CDR3 protein. The data hold 160,000 or so distinct CDR3 sequences, with 95% to 96% observed a single time. Sample: CD8+ T cells from PBMCs. Receptors were obtained from a human donor with multiple sclerosis. Each CDR3 is given with its conserved first and last residue. Each record gives: CDR3 protein, clone size, V gene. Where a row states a size, it is once, few, many or the class of an expanded clone; other rows omit it.

CASSITTGGNTEAFF	.	TRBV6-5
CSVEGDGYHNEQFF	.	TRBV29-1
CASRSGQGGYEQYF	.	TRBV3-1
CASNGVGAKNIQYF	.	TRBV28
CASRILTLTGELFF	once	TRBV19
CASSQGRSEDEQFF	.	TRBV4-1
CATSSDRVTNYGYTF	.	TRBV15
CASSVLAGWQFF	.	TRBV9
CASSQDATENYGYTF	.	TRBV4-1
CATSDAGGTVAGGRNEQFF	.	TRBV24-1
CSVGVTGELFF	.	TRBV29-1
CASSQVTDSSYNEQFF	.	TRBV3-1
CASSERGSGANVLTF	.	TRBV6-4
CSGRDRDTEAFF	.	TRBV20-1
CASSGDSRNEQFF	.	TRBV9
CSAGGTSNPTDTQYF	.	TRBV20-1
CSVEETGMNTEAFF	.	TRBV29-1
CASSLGLAGRDEQFF	.	TRBV11-2
CASTPGGNEQFF	.	TRBV11-2
CATSSSQEPVGTQYF	.	TRBV15